A single T cell receptor beta chain is shown here with its context. What it binds is not known. Germline-derived CDR1 and CDR2 are MDHEN and SYDVKM. V lost 3 bases, J lost 4 bases, and 5 bases stayed unmatched. The CDR3 consists of 15 residues. TCRdb's table, derived via immunoSEQ multiplex PCR, lists solely in-frame clones and lacks some. Here the sample spans 75,000 to 95,000 clones, about 90% being singletons. The data were taken from a study of T cell responses to AZD1222 COVID-19 vaccine. Broader study findings: White British donors predominated, females outnumbered males, and clonal diversity was possibly underestimated. Close to half of spike-specific TCRs reportedly recognize unmutated variant regions. Repertoire collection took place solely once the T cell response had peaked.

This specimen was peripheral blood, taken on day 0 of MenACWY control vaccination. The receptor comes from an adult in good health. This chain joins TRBV28 and TRBJ1-4, with 7 bases lining up with TRBD1. CDR3 in amino acids: CASSFSGTDNEKLFF. The DNA of the CDR3 is TGTGCCAGCAGTTTCTCCGGGACAGATAATGAAAAACTGTTTTTT.